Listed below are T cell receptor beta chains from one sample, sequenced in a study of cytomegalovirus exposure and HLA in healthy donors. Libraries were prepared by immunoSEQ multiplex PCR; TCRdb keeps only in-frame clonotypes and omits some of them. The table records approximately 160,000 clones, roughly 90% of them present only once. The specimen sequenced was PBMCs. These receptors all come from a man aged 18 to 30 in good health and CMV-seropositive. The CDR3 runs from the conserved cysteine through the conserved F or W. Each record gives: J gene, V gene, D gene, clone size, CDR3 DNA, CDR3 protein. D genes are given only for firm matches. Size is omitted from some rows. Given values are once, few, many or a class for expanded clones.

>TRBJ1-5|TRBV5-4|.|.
TGTGCCAGCAGCTTAGGGGGGGCCGGGCAGCCCCAGCATTTT
CASSLGGAGQPQHF
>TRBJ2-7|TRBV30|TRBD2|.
TGTGCCTGGAGCGGGACTAGCGGGAGCTACGAGCAGTACTTC
CAWSGTSGSYEQYF
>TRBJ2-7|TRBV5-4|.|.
TGTGCCAGCAGCTTTGGAGGCTCCGAGCAGTACTTC
CASSFGGSEQYF
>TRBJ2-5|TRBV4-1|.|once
TGCGCCAGCAGCCAAGCGGCAGGGGCGAAAGAGACCCAGTACTTC
CASSQAAGAKETQYF
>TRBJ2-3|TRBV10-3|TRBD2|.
TGTGCCATCAGTGCCCGACTAGCGGGAGATCCTAGCACAGATACGCAGTATTTT
CAISARLAGDPSTDTQYF
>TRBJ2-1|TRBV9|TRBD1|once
TGTGCCAGCAGCTCCACAGGGGGCGTAGCCTACAATGAGCAGTTCTTC
CASSSTGGVAYNEQFF
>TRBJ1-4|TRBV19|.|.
TGTGCCAGTAGCAGTCCGGGAGAGGATGAAAAACTGTTTTTT
CASSSPGEDEKLFF
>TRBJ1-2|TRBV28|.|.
TGTGCCAGCAGTTTACGGGGAAGGGGCAGGGGAATAGAGAACTATGGCTACACCTTC
CASSLRGRGRGIENYGYTF
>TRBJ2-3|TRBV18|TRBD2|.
TGTGCCAGCTCACCAGTTACTAGCGGGAGTGTTGGTGCAGATACGCAGTATTTT
CASSPVTSGSVGADTQYF
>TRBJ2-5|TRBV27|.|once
TGTGCCAGCAGCCCCGGGACTGAGACCCAGTACTTC
CASSPGTETQYF
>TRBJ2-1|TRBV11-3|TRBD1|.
TGTGCCAGCAGCTTATTGGCAGGGGGCTACAATGAGCAGTTCTTC
CASSLLAGGYNEQFF
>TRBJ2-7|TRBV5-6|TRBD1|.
TGTGCCAGCAGTCCCGGGACAGGGGTATACGAGCAGTACTTC
CASSPGTGVYEQYF
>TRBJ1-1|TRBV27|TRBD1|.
TGTGCCAGCAGTTCAATTGTGTGGGGACAGTCGAACACTGAAGCTTTCTTT
CASSSIVWGQSNTEAFF
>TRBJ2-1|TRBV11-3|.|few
TGTGCCAGCAGCCTTGGGGCGTATACCTACAATGAGCAGTTCTTC
CASSLGAYTYNEQFF
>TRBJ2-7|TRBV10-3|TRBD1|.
TGTGCCATCAGGGGACAGGGATCAGGCTACGAGCAGTACTTC
CAIRGQGSGYEQYF
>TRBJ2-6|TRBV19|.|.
TGTGCCAGTCGACAGGACCACTCTGGGGCCAACGTCCTGACTTTC
CASRQDHSGANVLTF
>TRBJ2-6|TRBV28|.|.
TGTGCCAGCAGTCCGACTCTATCTGGGGCCAACGTCCTGACTTTC
CASSPTLSGANVLTF
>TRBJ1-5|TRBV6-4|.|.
TGTGCCAGCAGTGAGAAGGTAGGGAGGGGCTATAGCAATCAGCCCCAGCATTTT
CASSEKVGRGYSNQPQHF
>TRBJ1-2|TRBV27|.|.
TGTGCCAGCAGCCCTATGGCGGAAGGGGGCTATGGCTACACCTTC
CASSPMAEGGYGYTF
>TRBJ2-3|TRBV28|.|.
TGTGCCAGCAGTTCCCTTATTTGGAGTACAGATACGCAGTATTTT
CASSSLIWSTDTQYF
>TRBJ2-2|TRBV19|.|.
TGTGCCAGTAGTATCGTTTCCTATACAGGGTTGGGCGGGGAGCTGTTTTTT
CASSIVSYTGLGGELFF
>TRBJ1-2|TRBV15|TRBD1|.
TGTGCCACCAGCAGGGACACAGGGGGGTACACCTTC
CATSRDTGGYTF
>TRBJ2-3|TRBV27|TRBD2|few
TGTGCCAGCGGGGGACTAGGACCGCAGTATTTT
CASGGLGPQYF
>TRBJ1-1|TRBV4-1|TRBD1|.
TGCGCCAGCAGCTTTGACAGGGCCGCTGAAGCTTTCTTT
CASSFDRAAEAFF
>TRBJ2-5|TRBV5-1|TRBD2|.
TGCGCCAGCAGCTTGGATACTAGCGAGCAGACCCAGTACTTC
CASSLDTSEQTQYF
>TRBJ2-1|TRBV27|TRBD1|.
TGTGCCAGCAGGGGGGACAGTTACAATGAGCAGTTCTTC
CASRGDSYNEQFF
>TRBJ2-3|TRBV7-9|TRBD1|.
TGTGCCAGCAGCTTTGACAGGGTAGTAACAGATACGCAGTATTTT
CASSFDRVVTDTQYF
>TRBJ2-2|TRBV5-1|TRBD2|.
TGCGCCAGCAGCTTGGATGCGGGAGCGAACACCGGGGAGCTGTTTTTT
CASSLDAGANTGELFF
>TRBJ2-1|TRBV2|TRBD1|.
TGTGCGCACGGAGGGGCAGGGGGCGGCAATGAGCAGTTCTTC
CAHGGAGGGNEQFF
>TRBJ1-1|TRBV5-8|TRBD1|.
TGTGCCAGCAGCTTGCTACCGGGACAGGGGGTTGAAGCTTTCTTT
CASSLLPGQGVEAFF
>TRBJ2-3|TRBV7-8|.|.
TGTGCCATAGCTGGGGGCCTACTTTGGGCTACGCAGTATTTT
CAIAGGLLWATQYF
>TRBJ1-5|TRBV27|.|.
TGTGCCAGCAGTTTGGGGGCGGGTCAGCCCCAGCATTTT
CASSLGAGQPQHF
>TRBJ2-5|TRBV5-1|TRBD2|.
TGCGCCAGCATACGCGGGGGGGGTTCGGAAGAGACCCAGTACTTC
CASIRGGGSEETQYF
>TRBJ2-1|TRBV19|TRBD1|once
TGTGCCAGTATTGGACAGGGCGAACACAATGAGCAGTTCTTC
CASIGQGEHNEQFF
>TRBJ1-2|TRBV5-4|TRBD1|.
TGTGCCAGCAGCCGTACACAGGGGTCCGGATATGGCTACACCTTC
CASSRTQGSGYGYTF
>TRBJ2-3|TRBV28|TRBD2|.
TGTGCCAGCAGTTTGGGGGGGGGCACAGATACGCAGTATTTT
CASSLGGGTDTQYF
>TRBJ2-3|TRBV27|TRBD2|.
TGTGCCAGCTATAGCGGGAGGAGTTTGAGGACAGATACGCAGTATTTT
CASYSGRSLRTDTQYF
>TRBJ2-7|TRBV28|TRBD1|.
TGTGCCAGCAGTACAGGGGGCTACGAGCAGTACTTC
CASSTGGYEQYF
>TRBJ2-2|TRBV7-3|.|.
TGTGCCAGCAGCGCACAAACAGGGATCCGGAACACCGGGGAGCTGTTTTTT
CASSAQTGIRNTGELFF
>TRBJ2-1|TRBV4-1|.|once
TGCGCCAGCAAGGTGGAGGATGAGCAGTTCTTC
CASKVEDEQFF
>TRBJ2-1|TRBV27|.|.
TGTGCCAGCAGTTGGTTGAGGCCAAGTGAGCAGTTCTTC
CASSWLRPSEQFF
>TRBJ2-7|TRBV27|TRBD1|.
TGTGCCAGCAGTTTATCGCCCCCCGCACTAGGACAGGGAAACGAGCAGTACTTC
CASSLSPPALGQGNEQYF